Listed here are 20 T cell receptor beta chains from one sample, sequenced in a study of cytomegalovirus exposure and HLA in healthy donors. Using immunoSEQ multiplex PCR, the repertoire was profiled, and TCRdb retains in-frame clones only, with some absent. The data show fewer than 250,000 clones, with around 87% seen just once and about 2% held by the top ten. What was sequenced was PBMCs. Every receptor here comes from a young woman in good health and CMV-seropositive.

This chain links TRBV9 with TRBJ1-3; TRBD1 agrees at 7 bases. The germline V gene encodes CDR1 SGDLS and CDR2 YYNGEE. This CDR3 has 14 residues. The V segment lost 2 bases and the J segment 8 bases; nucleotides outside the gene matches: 7. Here the CDR3 reads CASSVGTDRYTIYF. The CDR3 bases are TGTGCCAGCAGCGTTGGGACAGACCGTTACACCATATATTTT.

This clone appeared once. This rearrangement joins TRBV5-1 to TRBJ2-7; TRBD1 matches 8 bases. V lost 4 bases, J lost 0 bases, and 9 bases stayed unmatched. Germline V CDR1 and CDR2: SGHRS, YFSETQ. The CDR3 runs to 16 residues. The CDR3 coding sequence is TGCGCCAGCAGCCGGTGGACAGGGAGCTCCTCCTACGAGCAGTACTTC. This codes for CASSRWTGSSSYEQYF.

The genes are TRBV4-1 and TRBJ1-5; D not certain. The CDR3 runs to 15 residues. V shed 0 bases and J shed 0 bases, with 6 bases lying between them. Germline assignment: CDR1 MGHRA and CDR2 YSYEKL. In DNA form, the CDR3 reads TGCGCCAGCAGCCAAGAGTCAGATAGCAATCAGCCCCAGCATTTT. It encodes CASSQESDSNQPQHF.

This clone has only one observation. This chain connects TRBV28 to TRBJ2-3, with a weak D call TRBD2 (5 bases). Trimming stripped 5 bases from V and 5 bases from J, with 14 bases between. Germline-derived CDR1 and CDR2 are MDHEN and SYDVKM. The CDR3 loop spans 14 amino acids. CDR3: CASSIVRDGDTQYF. Written as DNA, the CDR3 is TGTGCCAGCAGTATCGTCCGGGATGGAGATACGCAGTATTTT.

The V and J genes are TRBV7-9 and TRBJ2-1, with TRBD1 identical over 10 bases. The germline V gene has CDR1 SEHNR and CDR2 FQNEAQ (reference sequence). Germline trimming cut 8 bases from V and 7 bases from J; bases unmatched to any gene: 8. The CDR3 runs to 14 residues. The CDR3 coding sequence is TGTGCCAGCGGCCTGGACAGGGGGTTGAATGAGCAGTTCTTC. This encodes CASGLDRGLNEQFF.

CDR3 bases: TGTGCCAGCAGCCCAGGGACTAGCGGGAAGGATGAGCAGTTCTTC. Translated, it gives CASSPGTSGKDEQFF. The gene calls are TRBV7-3 and TRBJ2-1, with 13 nucleotides matching TRBD2. This CDR3 contains 15 residues. The germline V gene encodes CDR1 SGHTA and CDR2 FQGTGA. J lost 8 bases, V lost 5 bases, and 6 bases had no gene match.

The V gene is TRBV5-6, the J gene TRBJ1-2; 7 positions agree with TRBD1. The trim removed 0 bases at V and 5 bases at J, leaving 10 bases unmatched. This CDR3 is built from 16 residues. The V gene's germline CDR1 is SGHDT and CDR2 YYEEEE. In nucleotides, the CDR3 is TGTGCCAGCAGCTTGGAGGGCCAGGGGGATACATATGGCTACACCTTC. It specifies CASSLEGQGDTYGYTF.

This clone was counted once. The chain employs TRBV27 and TRBJ1-5; D unclear. This CDR3 is built from 14 residues. Germline CDR1 is MNHEY and CDR2 is SMNVEV (reference sequence). The V end was cut by 6 bases, the J end by 0 bases, with 9 bases between. The CDR3 protein is CASSHGDSNQPQHF. DNA of the CDR3: TGTGCCAGCAGCCACGGGGATAGCAATCAGCCCCAGCATTTT.

In its sample, this clone was seen once. The CDR3 coding sequence is TGTGCCAGCAGCCCGACGGGGGAAACCTACGAGCAGTACTTC. The encoded protein is CASSPTGETYEQYF. The chain couples TRBV5-8 to TRBJ2-7; D is perhaps TRBD2 (6 bases). Germline assignment: CDR1 SGHTS and CDR2 YDEGEE. The CDR3 has 14 amino acids. The germline V and J ends were trimmed by 4 bases and 2 bases, with 13 bases remaining between them.

The gene calls are TRBV5-1 and TRBJ1-1; 8 bases match TRBD1. Germline V gene lookup returns CDR1 SGHRS and CDR2 YFSETQ. The CDR3 extends over 15 amino acids. V lost 4 bases, J lost 3 bases, and 8 bases stayed unmatched. CDR3 residues: CASSEQGVWDTEAFF. The CDR3 region has the DNA TGCGCCAGCAGCGAACAGGGGGTGTGGGACACTGAAGCTTTCTTT.

This clone was seen a single time. The chain joins TRBV20-1 to TRBJ2-7, with D perhaps TRBD1 (6 bases). The CDR3 is 10 amino acids. Trimming took 8 bases from V and 6 from J, leaving 11 bases between them. Germline V gene data show CDR1 as DFQATT and CDR2 as SNEGSKA (reference sequence). CDR3 nucleotide sequence: TGCAGTTCGAGGGGGAGCGAGCAGTACTTC. It encodes CSSRGSEQYF.

The rearrangement uses TRBV25-1 and TRBJ2-3, with a tentative D call TRBD2 (5 bases). CDR1 MGHDK and CDR2 SYGVNS come from the germline V gene. The V gene lost 2 bases and the J gene lost 3 bases, with 12 bases spanning the gap. This CDR3 has 15 residues. This CDR3 is CASSEELLATDTQYF. CDR3 DNA: TGTGCCAGCAGTGAAGAGCTTCTAGCAACAGATACGCAGTATTTT.

The rearrangement uses TRBV28 and TRBJ1-5; tentatively, D is TRBD1 (6 bases). The V gene's germline CDR1 is MDHEN and CDR2 SYDVKM. Trimming left V 10 bases short and J 4 bases short, with 23 bases between. This CDR3 has 16 residues. The CDR3 sequence: CAIGPMIQGRNQPQHF. The DNA of the CDR3 is TGTGCCATCGGCCCCATGATACAGGGCAGAAATCAGCCCCAGCATTTT.

About this clone: This sample also contains other DNA sequences that code for the same CDR3. The chain employs TRBV6-5 and TRBJ2-7, with D possibly TRBD1 on 5 matching bases. V was cut by 6 bases and J by 6 bases, with 12 bases left in between. Germline V gives CDR1 MNHEY, CDR2 SVGAGI. This CDR3 contains 12 residues. The CDR3 loop is CASSMDTLEQYF. The CDR3 coding sequence is TGTGCCAGCAGCATGGACACCCTCGAGCAGTACTTC.

This clone came up a few times. Other DNA sequences of this sample code for an identical CDR3. This chain joins TRBV5-1 and TRBJ2-7, with D possibly TRBD1 on 6 matching bases. Germline V gene data show CDR1 as SGHRS and CDR2 as YFSETQ. The CDR3 extends over 14 amino acids. Trimming removed 1 base from V and 3 bases from J, with 11 bases in between. The CDR3 sequence is CASSLIQGSYEQYF. CDR3 DNA sequence: TGCGCCAGCAGCTTGATACAGGGTAGCTACGAGCAGTACTTC.

This clone has more than one count but fewer than ten. This sample also contains other DNA sequences that code for the same CDR3. The genes are TRBV11-2 and TRBJ1-5, with 7 bases fitting TRBD1. Germline lookup yields CDR1 SGHAT and CDR2 FQNNGV. V shed 1 base, J shed 6 bases, and the junction held 0 bases outside the gene matches. The CDR3 covers 13 residues. CDR3: CASSLAGGQPQHF. In DNA, the CDR3 is TGTGCCAGCAGCTTAGCAGGGGGTCAGCCCCAGCATTTT.

The chain has TRBV27 and TRBJ1-1; D remains unclear. From germline, CDR1 is MNHEY and CDR2 SMNVEV (reference sequence). Trimming cost V 7 bases and J 0 bases, with 9 bases left between them. The CDR3 is made up of 13 amino acids. In DNA form, the CDR3 reads TGTGCCAGCAAACAGCTCATGAACACTGAAGCTTTCTTT. As protein: CASKQLMNTEAFF.

The chain joins TRBV7-2 to TRBJ1-1; D perhaps matches TRBD1 (5 bases). Germline lookup yields CDR1 SGHTA and CDR2 FQGNSA. The ends were cut back, 5 bases at V and 11 bases at J, with 15 bases in the middle. This CDR3 is built from 12 residues. DNA of the CDR3: TGTGCCAGCAGCCCCTCGGGGGGTCGGGCTTTCTTT. Amino acid sequence: CASSPSGGRAFF.

This clone appeared a single time. The V call is TRBV19, the J call TRBJ1-1, with D possibly TRBD1 on 5 matching bases. Trimming shortened V by 8 bases and J by 1 base, and 11 bases separated the two germline ends. This CDR3 region has 13 residues. Looked up from germline, CDR1 is LNHDA and CDR2 is SQIVND (reference sequence). CDR3 residues: CASVGRENTEAFF. CDR3 coding DNA: TGTGCCAGTGTGGGGCGGGAGAACACTGAAGCTTTCTTT.

The CDR3 nucleotides read TGCGCCAGCAGCCAAGACCCCCCCGAGCGAGCGGATTACGAGCAGTACTTC. This gives the protein CASSQDPPERADYEQYF. The chain uses TRBV4-1 and TRBJ2-7; tentatively, D is TRBD2 (5 bases). Germline V gives CDR1 MGHRA, CDR2 YSYEKL. The V and J ends lost 0 bases and 4 bases respectively, with 19 bases between them. The CDR3 contains 17 residues.